This T cell receptor (beta chain) is drawn from a study of blood T cell repertoires in COVID-19. Overall study: Acute and convalescent COVID-19 specimens originated in the United States, Italy and Spain.

Those who participated ranged in age from roughly 18 to 90 years and resided in some 24 US areas. Cohorts were based on clinical histories the participants reported. Methods used by the authors: Scientists estimated how many nucleated cells there were by amplifying reference gene primers. This table comes from immunoSEQ multiplex PCR, and its TCRdb copy is limited to in-frame clones, with some not included. V and J calls and clone size are given by that table; D and trimming were obtained from the DNA. The repertoire includes approximately 250,000 clones, approximately 84% of them detected once, and about 15% sits in the top ten. The sequenced sample consisted of PBMCs or T cells enriched from blood (not recorded which). The sequence derives from a man aged 40-49 years who had recovered from COVID-19.

Here the CDR3 reads CASGQTGMNTEAFF. The CDR3 coding sequence is TGTGCCAGCGGACAAACAGGGATGAACACTGAAGCTTTCTTT. This chain connects TRBV6-5 to TRBJ1-1; weak D call: TRBD1 (6 bases). V gave up 8 bases and J gave up 0 bases, with 13 bases separating them. CDR3 size: 14 residues. CDR1 is MNHEY and CDR2 is SVGAGI in the germline V gene.